The table lists the clone carrying this TCR beta chain with many counts. Its antigen remains unidentified. Building the TCR beta libraries relied on iRepertoire HTBI primers, and CDR3 regions underwent Arm-PCR. TCRdb fed the multiplex PCR reads into MiXCR, producing one record per CDR3 protein. The sample holds about 470,000 distinct CDR3 sequences, 14% to 15% seen once. Time point in this sample: newly diagnosed GD, antithyroid drugs for less than 3 months. Making the TCR library involved RNA that had been extracted from PBMCs. This record comes from a study of regulatory T cells in long-lasting Graves disease. Whole-study results and caveats: Persistent disease was characterized by preferential usage of TRBV28, TRBJ1-2 and TRBJ2-5.

The ends were cut back, 6 bases at V and 8 bases at J, with 9 bases in the middle. Looked up from germline, CDR1 is DFQATT and CDR2 is SNEGSKA (reference sequence). The CDR3 extends over 10 amino acids. These data also formed part of another study, on T cells in Graves' hyperthyroidism and ophthalmopathy. As reported in that work: Graves' hyperthyroidism qualified as stable when ophthalmopathy did not progress within 18 months.

Sequences were derived from peripheral blood mononuclear cells (PBMCs), sampled at new diagnosis, from a patient treated with antithyroid drugs. The chain is built from TRBV20-1 and TRBJ2-3; D unresolved. The TCR was taken from a woman aged 25 to 39 with Graves disease. CDR3 loop: CSAGFGTQYF. The CDR3 DNA reads TGCAGTGCAGGCTTCGGTACGCAGTATTTT.